The 27 T cell receptor beta chains given below trace back to one sample, sequenced in a study of blood T cell repertoires in COVID-19. Measured with immunoSEQ multiplex PCR; TCRdb has only the in-frame clones, and not every one. The sample holds 130,000 to 150,000 clones, around four fifths seen once. The sample consisted of PBMCs or T cells enriched from blood (not recorded which). All receptors come from a woman aged 40 to 55 who had recovered from COVID-19.

This chain connects TRBV19 to TRBJ2-7, with D tentatively TRBD2 (5 bases). This CDR3 has 14 amino acids. Germline V gives CDR1 LNHDA, CDR2 SQIVND (reference sequence). V was trimmed by 1 base and J by 7 bases, leaving 14 bases between them. DNA of the CDR3: TGTGCCAGTAGTATAGCTTACGAGGGAACTGAGCAGTACTTC. It specifies CASSIAYEGTEQYF.

This rearrangement joins TRBV6-6 to TRBJ1-3; 7 nucleotides match TRBD1. V lost 2 bases, J lost 2 bases, and 6 bases stayed unmatched. CDR3 size: 16 residues. Germline V lookup: CDR1 MNHNY, CDR2 SVGAGI (reference sequence). The CDR3 DNA sequence: TGTGCCAGCAGTTACACGGGACAGAGAACTGGAAACACCATATATTTT. Encoded protein: CASSYTGQRTGNTIYF.

This clone was seen ten or more times. The chain is built from TRBV2 and TRBJ2-1; D perhaps matches TRBD1 (5 bases). Trimming removed 2 bases from V and 5 bases from J, with 22 bases in between. The CDR3 has 18 residues. Looked up from germline, CDR1 is SNHLY and CDR2 is FYNNEI. The CDR3 DNA follows: TGTGCCAGCAGTGAATTTGGACACCGGTTAGGGTCAAACAATGAGCAGTTCTTC. Residues: CASSEFGHRLGSNNEQFF.

This chain links TRBV18 with TRBJ2-7, with TRBD1 as a possible D gene (6 bases). Germline CDR1 and CDR2: KGHSH and LQKENI. The CDR3 loop spans 16 amino acids. V dropped 2 bases and J dropped 2 bases, with 16 bases sitting between them. The CDR3 spells CASSPIIQGSAYEQYF. DNA of the CDR3: TGTGCCAGCTCACCAATAATACAGGGTAGCGCCTACGAGCAGTACTTC.

The rearrangement joins TRBV19 to TRBJ2-2; 7 bases are shared with TRBD2. With 0 bases clipped from V and 5 bases from J, the junction kept 12 bases outside the gene matches. The germline V gene encodes CDR1 LNHDA and CDR2 SQIVND (reference sequence). The CDR3 totals 18 residues. This CDR3 reads CASSIDQTGGRGTGELFF. CDR3 DNA: TGTGCCAGTAGTATAGATCAGACCGGCGGGAGAGGGACCGGGGAGCTGTTTTTT.

V gene TRBV2 combines with J gene TRBJ1-4; D is unresolved. The CDR3 runs to 15 residues. Trimming cost V 4 bases and J 0 bases, with 9 bases left between them. The germline V gene encodes CDR1 SNHLY and CDR2 FYNNEI. In DNA, the CDR3 is TGTGCCAGCAGTGGGCGGGCTTCAACTAATGAAAAACTGTTTTTT. Its protein is CASSGRASTNEKLFF.

The chain carries TRBV5-1 and TRBJ2-3, with TRBD2 matching 11 bases. Per the germline V gene, CDR1 is SGHRS and CDR2 is YFSETQ. The CDR3 extends over 20 amino acids. V was clipped by 1 base and J by 4 bases; unmatched bases: 17. In DNA form, the CDR3 reads TGCGCCAGCAGCTTGATTCAGTCTAGCGGGAGGACTCCATTACCAGATACGCAGTATTTT. It codes for CASSLIQSSGRTPLPDTQYF.

This clone was observed once. The genes are TRBV5-1 and TRBJ1-2; D gene unclear. Trimming took 7 bases from V and 0 from J, leaving 22 bases between them. Germline CDR1 is SGHRS and CDR2 is YFSETQ. The CDR3 has 17 amino acids. This chain's CDR3 is CASREAPRPVANYGYTF. Here the CDR3 DNA reads TGCGCCAGCCGGGAGGCGCCTCGTCCCGTCGCTAACTATGGCTACACCTTC.

This clone was picked up a small number of times. The rearrangement joins TRBV10-3 to TRBJ1-2; D ambiguous. The ends were cut back, 3 bases at V and 1 base at J, with 18 bases in the middle. This CDR3 is 17 amino acids long. From germline, CDR1 is ENHRY and CDR2 SYGVKD. The CDR3 DNA reads TGTGCCATCAGTGATGAGAGAGGGATGGGAAATAACTATGGCTACACCTTC. Its translation is CAISDERGMGNNYGYTF.

This chain joins TRBV7-9 and TRBJ1-2, with 9 nucleotides matching TRBD1. From germline, CDR1 is SEHNR and CDR2 FQNEAQ (reference sequence). The CDR3 is 13 residues long. V was clipped by 5 bases and J by 8 bases; unmatched bases: 6. The CDR3 loop reads CASSPGQGEGYTF. The CDR3 nucleotides are TGTGCCAGCAGCCCGGGACAGGGTGAAGGCTACACCTTC.

The rearrangement links TRBV2 to TRBJ1-2, with D maybe TRBD1 (6 bases). V gave up 9 bases and J gave up 4 bases, with 15 bases separating them. Germline lookup yields CDR1 SNHLY and CDR2 FYNNEI. This CDR3 has 13 residues. CDR3 sequence (DNA): TGTGCCAGAGAAACAGGGAATGCCTATGGCTACACCTTC. This codes for CARETGNAYGYTF.

The V call is TRBV14, the J call TRBJ2-7, with 11 bases that match TRBD2. The CDR3 sequence is 15 residues long. With 4 bases clipped from V and 5 bases from J, the junction kept 7 bases outside the gene matches. The V gene's germline CDR1 is SGHDN and CDR2 FVKESK. CDR3 coding DNA: TGTGCCAGCAGCCTAGTTCCGGGACTAGCGGACGAGCAGTACTTC. Translated: CASSLVPGLADEQYF.

As to this clone: A clone one base away is much larger, so this may be a read error. J is TRBJ2-7 and V is TRBV7-3; tentative D call: TRBD1 (5 bases). CDR1 and CDR2 from the germline V gene are SGHTA and FQGTGA. The germline V and J ends were trimmed by 2 bases and 5 bases, with 7 bases remaining between them. The CDR3 length is 12 residues. This CDR3 reads CASSLSGNEQYF. The CDR3 DNA sequence: TGTGCCAGCAGCTTATCAGGGAACGAGCAGTACTTC. The whole variable domain, filled in from reference TRBV7-3 and TRBJ2-7, reads GAGVSQTPSNKVTEKGKYVELRCDPISGHTALYWYRQSLGQGPEFLIYFQGTGAADDSGLPNDRFFAVRPEGSVSTLKIQRTERGDSAVYLCASSLSGNEQYFGPGTRLTVT.

This chain uses TRBV4-1 with TRBJ2-3; the D gene is possibly TRBD1 (5 bases). The CDR3 sequence is 18 residues long. In germline, CDR1 is MGHRA, CDR2 YSYEKL. V was shortened by 1 base and J by 0 bases, with 17 bases between the two germline ends. The DNA of the CDR3 is TGCGCCAGCAGCCAAGCTTTCCAGGACACCGCTAGCACAGATACGCAGTATTTT. Encoded protein: CASSQAFQDTASTDTQYF.

J is TRBJ1-4 and V is TRBV11-2, with 9 bases lining up with TRBD1. V lost 4 bases and J lost 6; bases outside the gene matches: 6. This CDR3 is 15 amino acids long. The V gene's germline CDR1 is SGHAT and CDR2 FQNNGV. CDR3 nucleotides: TGTGCCAGCAGCTCACCCGGGACAGGGTATGAAAAACTGTTTTTT. Translating gives CASSSPGTGYEKLFF.

The chain uses TRBV6-5 and TRBJ2-7, with D possibly matching TRBD1 (5 bases). V was pared by 4 bases and J by 5 bases, with 18 bases between. This CDR3 comprises 15 residues. In germline, CDR1 is MNHEY, CDR2 SVGAGI. The CDR3 nucleotides read TGTGCCAGCAGTTCCCCCCAGGGTTTAAGACACGAGCAGTACTTC. Translated: CASSSPQGLRHEQYF.

Here the CDR3 DNA reads TGCAGTGCTAGTCGGGCGGGGGGGGATACGCAGTATTTT. It specifies CSASRAGGDTQYF. The rearrangement links TRBV20-1 to TRBJ2-3, with TRBD2 matching 9 bases. The germline V gene has CDR1 DFQATT and CDR2 SNEGSKA (reference sequence). This CDR3 contains 13 residues. The trim removed 3 bases at V and 6 bases at J, leaving 4 bases unmatched.

This chain connects TRBV11-2 to TRBJ2-1, with 8 positions matching TRBD2. Germline V lookup: CDR1 SGHAT, CDR2 FQNNGV. With 5 bases clipped from V and 8 bases from J, the junction kept 11 bases outside the gene matches. This CDR3 is built from 15 residues. The CDR3 loop is CASSRAGGYNDEQFF. CDR3 bases: TGTGCCAGCAGCCGCGCGGGGGGCTATAACGATGAGCAGTTCTTC.

The chain has TRBV5-4 and TRBJ1-2; 7 bases match TRBD1. CDR3 size: 15 residues. Looked up from germline, CDR1 is SGHNT and CDR2 is YYREEE (reference sequence). With V trimmed by 4 bases and J by 13 bases, 19 bases remained unmatched. Written as DNA, the CDR3 is TGTGCCAGCAGCCCTGCCCCCGACTTACAGGGGTCCCCCACCTTC. This encodes CASSPAPDLQGSPTF.

The rearrangement uses TRBV18 and TRBJ1-5; D unclear. The CDR3 is made up of 14 amino acids. Trimming removed 3 bases from V and 7 bases from J, with 13 bases in between. CDR1 is KGHSH, CDR2 LQKENI, per germline. The chain's CDR3 is CASSPGAAGQPQHF. In DNA, the CDR3 is TGTGCCAGCTCACCGGGTGCGGCGGGGCAGCCCCAGCATTTT.

This sequence joins TRBV3-1 (or the pseudogene TRBV3-2) and TRBJ1-6; D perhaps matches TRBD1 (5 bases). V was cut by 6 bases and J by 0 bases, with 12 bases left in between. Germline V lookup: CDR1 LGHDT, CDR2 YNNKEL (reference sequence). This CDR3 has 16 amino acids. The CDR3 loop is CASRPGGSSYNSPLHF. CDR3 bases: TGTGCCAGCAGACCTGGGGGGAGCTCCTATAATTCACCCCTCCACTTT.

The genes are TRBV9 and TRBJ1-2; 11 bases line up with TRBD1. V lost 3 bases and J lost 7; bases outside the gene matches: 11. From germline, CDR1 is SGDLS and CDR2 YYNGEE. The length of the CDR3 is 16 residues. Written as DNA, the CDR3 is TGTGCCAGCAGCGCCCTAATTTACGGGACAGGGGGTGGCTACACCTTC. This gives the protein CASSALIYGTGGGYTF.

The chain recombines TRBV3-1 (or the pseudogene TRBV3-2) with TRBJ1-1; no definite D call. Germline CDR1 reads LGHDT; CDR2 reads YNNKEL (reference sequence). The ends were cut back, 6 bases at V and 1 base at J, with 12 bases in the middle. The CDR3 sequence is 14 residues long. DNA for the CDR3: TGTGCCAGCAGGTCGACGGACTCGAACACTGAAGCTTTCTTT. Translating gives CASRSTDSNTEAFF.

V is TRBV2 and J is TRBJ2-3; TRBD1 matches at 7 bases. Germline CDR1 SNHLY, CDR2 FYNNEI. J lost 4 bases, V lost 6 bases, and 10 bases had no gene match. The length of the CDR3 is 15 residues. CDR3 in amino acids: CASSADRAVPDTQYF. CDR3 nucleotides: TGTGCCAGCAGCGCCGACAGGGCGGTTCCAGATACGCAGTATTTT.

The CDR3 here is CASTTVGFNTEAFF. The CDR3 DNA sequence: TGTGCCAGTACCACAGTCGGTTTTAACACTGAAGCTTTCTTT. The chain has TRBV19 and TRBJ1-1; D not certain. There are 14 residues in the CDR3. V lost 7 bases to trimming and J lost 2 bases, with 14 bases between them. The V gene's germline CDR1 is LNHDA and CDR2 SQIVND (reference sequence).

The chain uses TRBV6-6 and TRBJ1-3; D is perhaps TRBD1 (6 bases). The CDR3 consists of 17 residues. V lost 5 bases and J lost 0, with 17 bases in between. From germline, CDR1 is MNHNY and CDR2 SVGAGI (reference sequence). CDR3 nucleotides: TGTGCCAGCAGTCCCCGTCGACAGGCCGACTCTGGAAACACCATATATTTT. Translation: CASSPRRQADSGNTIYF.

V gene TRBV18 combines with J gene TRBJ1-1; D unclear. The CDR3 extends over 13 amino acids. The germline gives CDR1 KGHSH, CDR2 LQKENI. V lost 4 bases and J lost 5, with 11 bases in between. CDR3 DNA: TGTGCCAGCTCACTGCGCGAGGGAACTGAAGCTTTCTTT. Encoded protein: CASSLREGTEAFF.